This T cell receptor (beta chain) stems from a study of shared clonotypes between healthy human individuals. To note about this clone: Its target is not known.

Findings and caveats of the study: Expectations were that clonotype sharing among donors would be affected by sequencing depth. Estimated clonotype richness was generally higher in naive than memory subsets.

Those who donated were healthy HIV-negative adults, with no recent acute infections or vaccinations reported. Investigators divided CD4+ cells into CD45RA+ naive and CD45RA-negative memory subsets. Profiling relied on immunoSEQ multiplex PCR, and the TCRdb table lists in-frame clones only, not all of them. The repertoire holds 2 million to 2.5 million clones, over 85% seen once, with around 0.4% in the top ten. Germline assignment: CDR1 MNHNS and CDR2 SASEGT. The germline V and J ends were trimmed by 3 bases and 0 bases, with 11 bases remaining between them. This CDR3 contains 15 residues. The origin of this receptor is a man younger than 35 in good health. Some clones in this sample may be carry-over from other donors' samples. The specimen sequenced was naive CD4+ T cells from PBMCs. The subset denotes: CD45RA+ positively selected. The chain links TRBV6-1 to TRBJ1-1; weak D call: TRBD1 (5 bases). The CDR3 nucleotides read TGTGCCAGCAGTGAGTGGCGGGGGATGAACACTGAAGCTTTCTTT. Translating it yields CASSEWRGMNTEAFF.